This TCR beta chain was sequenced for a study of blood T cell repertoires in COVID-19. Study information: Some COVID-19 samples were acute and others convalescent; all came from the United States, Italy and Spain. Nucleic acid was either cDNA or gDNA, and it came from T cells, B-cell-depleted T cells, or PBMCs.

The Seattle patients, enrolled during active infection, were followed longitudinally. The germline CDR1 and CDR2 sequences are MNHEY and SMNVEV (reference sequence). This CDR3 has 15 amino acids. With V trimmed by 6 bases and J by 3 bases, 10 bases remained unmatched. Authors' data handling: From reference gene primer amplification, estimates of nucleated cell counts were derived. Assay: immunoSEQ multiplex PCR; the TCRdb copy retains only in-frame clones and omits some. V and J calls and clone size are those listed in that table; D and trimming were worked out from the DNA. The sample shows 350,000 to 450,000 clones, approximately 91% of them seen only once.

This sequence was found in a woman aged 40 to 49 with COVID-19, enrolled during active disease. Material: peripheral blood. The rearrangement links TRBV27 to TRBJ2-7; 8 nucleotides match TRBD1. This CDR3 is CASSSTGTGNYEQYF. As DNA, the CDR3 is TGTGCCAGCAGCTCAACCGGGACAGGTAACTACGAGCAGTACTTC.